Following are 21 T cell receptor beta chains from one sample sequenced in a study of cytomegalovirus exposure and HLA in healthy donors. PCR used 60 Vbeta primers and 13 Jbeta primers. Some clones are missing from TCRdb's copy, which holds only in-frame ones; the method was immunoSEQ multiplex PCR. The top ten hold roughly 2.6% of the sample, which has over 200,000 clones, around 80% seen once. The material sequenced was PBMCs. All receptors come from a woman between 55 and 75 years old in good health and CMV-seropositive.

This chain uses TRBV5-1 with TRBJ2-2; 7 bases are a match to TRBD1. Germline CDR1 reads SGHRS; CDR2 reads YFSETQ. J lost 5 bases, V lost 0 bases, and 4 bases had no gene match. The CDR3 contains 15 residues. The CDR3 spells CASSLAGGQTGELFF. CDR3 nucleotides: TGCGCCAGCAGCTTGGCAGGGGGTCAAACCGGGGAGCTGTTTTTT.

The rearrangement joins TRBV19 to TRBJ2-7, with 9 bases aligning to TRBD1. V was pared by 8 bases and J by 6 bases, with 11 bases of the junction left unmatched. Germline CDR1 is LNHDA and CDR2 is SQIVND (reference sequence). The length of the CDR3 is 14 residues. Here the CDR3 reads CASGRGDRVGEQYF. The DNA of the CDR3 is TGTGCCAGTGGCCGGGGGGACAGGGTCGGCGAGCAGTACTTC.

This chain joins TRBV18 and TRBJ1-2, with D possibly TRBD1 on 5 matching bases. The CDR3 length is 15 residues. V dropped 2 bases and J dropped 2 bases, with 12 bases sitting between them. CDR1 is KGHSH and CDR2 is LQKENI in the germline V gene. The CDR3 spells CASSPYGGGNYGYTF. CDR3 bases: TGTGCCAGCTCACCATATGGGGGAGGAAACTATGGCTACACCTTC.

The V call is TRBV19, the J call TRBJ2-7; 9 bases are shared with TRBD1. After removal of 8 bases from V and 1 base from J, the junction contained 9 bases not matched to a gene. CDR1 is LNHDA and CDR2 is SQIVND in the germline V gene (reference sequence). This CDR3 region has 15 residues. Here the CDR3 reads CASSSGTGSSYEQYF. The CDR3 coding sequence is TGTGCCAGTTCTTCCGGGACAGGGTCATCCTACGAGCAGTACTTC.

This clone was found once. The V gene is TRBV28, the J gene TRBJ2-5; D uncertain. Gene TRBJ2-7 matches the end of the DNA better, so the J call may be wrong. Per the germline V gene, CDR1 is MDHEN and CDR2 is SYDVKM. This CDR3 has 12 amino acids. CDR3 sequence reads: CASSLKSYEQYF. The CDR3 bases are TGTGCCAGCAGTTTAAAATCCTACGAGCAGTACTTC.

This clone was detected once. This chain joins TRBV11-2 and TRBJ2-5; D gene uncertain. The DNA end lines up better with TRBJ2-7; the J call may be wrong. CDR3 length: 11 amino acids. Germline assignment: CDR1 SGHAT and CDR2 FQNNGV. CDR3 sequence reads: CASSLAYEQYF. CDR3 nucleotide sequence: TGTGCCAGCAGCTTAGCCTACGAGCAGTACTTC.

This clone has more than one count but fewer than ten. V and J are TRBV5-1 and TRBJ2-7, with D possibly TRBD2 on 6 matching bases. V gave up 2 bases and J gave up 4 bases, with 13 bases separating them. Germline CDR1 and CDR2: SGHRS and YFSETQ. The CDR3 contains 14 residues. CDR3 sequence (DNA): TGCGCCAGCAGCTTCCGGGACTCGAATTACGAGCAGTACTTC. Translation: CASSFRDSNYEQYF.

The table lists this clone with a count of one. The chain couples TRBV29-1 to TRBJ2-6; TRBD2 agrees at 7 bases. Germline CDR1 and CDR2: SQVTM and ANQGSEA. V lost 4 bases, J lost 0 bases, and 3 bases stayed unmatched. The CDR3 has 15 residues. This chain's CDR3 is CSVVSGGSGANVLTF. The CDR3 DNA reads as TGCAGCGTTGTTTCGGGGGGCTCTGGGGCCAACGTCCTGACTTTC.

This clone was recorded once. V and J are TRBV6-1 and TRBJ2-1; D might be TRBD2 (6 bases). In germline, CDR1 is MNHNS, CDR2 SASEGT. This CDR3 is 15 amino acids long. The V and J ends lost 7 bases and 9 bases respectively, with 22 bases between them. CDR3 in amino acids: CASTFSTPSAGEQFF. The CDR3 bases are TGTGCCAGCACCTTCTCTACTCCCTCAGCGGGTGAGCAGTTCTTC.

This clone was recorded a few times. This chain uses TRBV19 with TRBJ2-7, with TRBD1 matching over 7 bases. The germline gives CDR1 LNHDA, CDR2 SQIVND (reference sequence). After removal of 9 bases from V and 2 bases from J, the junction contained 7 bases not matched to a gene. There are 13 residues in the CDR3. The CDR3 coding sequence is TGTGCCAGCTCAACAGGGGACCCCTACGAGCAGTACTTC. Translation gives CASSTGDPYEQYF. Full variable domain (missing parts from reference TRBV19 and TRBJ2-7): DGGITQSPKYLFRKEGQNVTLSCEQNLNHDAMYWYRQDPGQGLRLIYYSQIVNDFQKGDIAEGYSVSREKKESFPLTVTSAQKNPTAFYLCASSTGDPYEQYFGPGTRLTVT.

The chain recombines TRBV30 with TRBJ2-7; the match to TRBD2 covers 14 bases. Trimming took 0 bases from V and 12 from J; bases not matched to a gene: 7. Germline CDR1 is GTSNPN and CDR2 is SVGIG (reference sequence). The CDR3 contains 14 residues. The DNA of the CDR3 is TGTGCCTGGAGTGTAGGGACTAGCGGGGGCCCGCGGTACTTC. Its protein is CAWSVGTSGGPRYF.

As for this clone: Other DNA sequences from this sample encode an identical CDR3 as well. V and J are TRBV18 and TRBJ2-7; D gene ambiguous. Germline V CDR1 and CDR2: KGHSH, LQKENI. This CDR3 has 14 residues. V was shortened by 2 bases and J by 0 bases, with 8 bases between the two germline ends. CDR3 loop: CASSPARSSYEQYF. DNA for the CDR3: TGTGCCAGCTCACCAGCGAGGAGCTCCTACGAGCAGTACTTC.

The chain has TRBV5-1 and TRBJ2-3; 8 bases map to TRBD2. The trim removed 4 bases at V and 1 base at J, leaving 5 bases unmatched. Germline V CDR1 and CDR2: SGHRS, YFSETQ. This CDR3 comprises 15 residues. This CDR3 reads CASSIGSGGTDTQYF. The DNA of the CDR3 is TGCGCCAGCAGCATCGGTAGCGGGGGCACAGATACGCAGTATTTT.

The chain is built from TRBV6-6 and TRBJ2-7, with 8 bases matching TRBD2. V dropped 6 bases and J dropped 4; count of bases not matched to a gene: 2. The CDR3 length is 12 residues. The germline gives CDR1 MNHNY, CDR2 SVGAGI (reference sequence). The CDR3 sequence: CASSPGGYEQYF. CDR3 bases: TGTGCCAGCAGCCCGGGGGGGTACGAGCAGTACTTC.

The rearrangement joins TRBV7-2 to TRBJ1-2; D might be TRBD1 (6 bases). This CDR3 is 16 amino acids long. V lost 2 bases to trimming and J lost 6 bases, with 19 bases between them. The V gene's germline CDR1 is SGHTA and CDR2 FQGNSA. Here the CDR3 reads CASSLIAGQPSNGYTF. CDR3 DNA sequence: TGTGCCAGCAGCTTAATCGCCGGACAGCCCTCTAATGGCTACACCTTC.

The genes are TRBV7-2 and TRBJ1-1; D gene unclear. There are 13 residues in the CDR3. Germline CDR1 SGHTA, CDR2 FQGNSA. Trimming pared 2 bases from V and 5 bases from J, leaving 9 bases between. The CDR3 protein is CASSLPRRTEAFF. The CDR3 DNA sequence: TGTGCCAGCAGCTTACCTAGGAGGACTGAAGCTTTCTTT.

CDR3 bases: TGTGCCAGCAGCTTAGGGGGTGATACTGAAGCTTTCTTT. Protein sequence: CASSLGGDTEAFF. The chain recombines TRBV5-4 with TRBJ1-1; D may be TRBD1 (6 bases). The CDR3 is made up of 13 amino acids. V was shortened by 2 bases and J by 5 bases, with 10 bases between the two germline ends. The germline gives CDR1 SGHNT, CDR2 YYREEE (reference sequence).

This chain uses TRBV27 with TRBJ1-1, with no clear D. The CDR3 runs to 15 residues. V was shortened by 3 bases and J by 1 base, with 12 bases between the two germline ends. The germline V gene encodes CDR1 MNHEY and CDR2 SMNVEV (reference sequence). In DNA form, the CDR3 reads TGTGCCAGCAGTTTCGGAACATCGGGGAACACTGAAGCTTTCTTT. Amino acid sequence: CASSFGTSGNTEAFF.

V usage is TRBV19 and J usage is TRBJ1-6; maybe TRBD1 (6 bases). The CDR3 extends over 16 amino acids. The germline CDR1 and CDR2 sequences are LNHDA and SQIVND (reference sequence). V lost 2 bases and J lost 0, with 8 bases in between. Here the CDR3 reads CASSISDSSYNSPLHF. DNA for the CDR3: TGTGCCAGTAGTATATCGGACAGCTCCTATAATTCACCCCTCCACTTT. Full variable domain (remainder filled in from reference TRBV19 and TRBJ1-6): DGGITQSPKYLFRKEGQNVTLSCEQNLNHDAMYWYRQDPGQGLRLIYYSQIVNDFQKGDIAEGYSVSREKKESFPLTVTSAQKNPTAFYLCASSISDSSYNSPLHFGNGTRLTVT.

The chain combines TRBV28 with TRBJ1-4; D may be TRBD1 (5 bases). Germline loops: CDR1 MDHEN, CDR2 SYDVKM. The CDR3 is made up of 15 amino acids. Trimming shortened V by 6 bases and J by 4 bases, and 15 bases separated the two germline ends. CDR3 in DNA: TGTGCCAGCAGGAATAGACAGACAGTTAATGAAAAACTGTTTTTT. Protein: CASRNRQTVNEKLFF.

This rearrangement joins TRBV4-2 to TRBJ1-2; D unresolved. CDR1 LGHNA and CDR2 YNFKEQ come from the germline V gene. The V gene lost 0 bases and the J gene lost 8 bases, with 10 bases spanning the gap. This CDR3 is 13 amino acids long. Here the CDR3 DNA reads TGTGCCAGCAGCCAAGAGGCCCCGGGAGGCTACACCTTC. Amino acids: CASSQEAPGGYTF.